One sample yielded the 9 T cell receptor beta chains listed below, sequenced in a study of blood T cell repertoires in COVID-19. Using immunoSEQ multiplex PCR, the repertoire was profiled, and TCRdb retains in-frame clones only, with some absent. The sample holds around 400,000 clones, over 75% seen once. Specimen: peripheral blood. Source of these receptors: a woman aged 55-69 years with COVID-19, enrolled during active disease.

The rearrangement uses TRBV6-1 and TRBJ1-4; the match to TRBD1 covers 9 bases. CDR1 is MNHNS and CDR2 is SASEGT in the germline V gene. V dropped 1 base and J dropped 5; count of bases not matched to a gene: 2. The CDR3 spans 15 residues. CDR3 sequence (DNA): TGTGCCAGCAGTGAAGGGGACAGGGTGAATGAAAAACTGTTTTTT. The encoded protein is CASSEGDRVNEKLFF.

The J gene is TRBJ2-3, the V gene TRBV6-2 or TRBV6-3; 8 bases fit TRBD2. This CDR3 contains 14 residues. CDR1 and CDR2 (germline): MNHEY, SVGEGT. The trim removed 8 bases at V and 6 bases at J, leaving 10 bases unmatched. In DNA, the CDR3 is TGTGCCAGCCGCCCGGGGGGGGGCGGGGATACGCAGTATTTT. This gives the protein CASRPGGGGDTQYF.

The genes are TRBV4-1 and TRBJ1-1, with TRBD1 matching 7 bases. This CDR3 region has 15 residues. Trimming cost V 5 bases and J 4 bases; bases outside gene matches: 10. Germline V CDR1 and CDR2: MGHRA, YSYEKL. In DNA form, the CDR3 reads TGCGCCAGCAGCTTACAGGGGAGCGGGGGCACTGAAGCTTTCTTT. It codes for CASSLQGSGGTEAFF.

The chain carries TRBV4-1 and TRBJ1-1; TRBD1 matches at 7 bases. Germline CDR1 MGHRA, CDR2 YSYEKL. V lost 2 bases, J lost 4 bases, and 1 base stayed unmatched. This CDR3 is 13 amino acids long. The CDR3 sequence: CASSQTGATEAFF. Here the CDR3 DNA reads TGCGCCAGCAGCCAAACAGGGGCCACTGAAGCTTTCTTT.

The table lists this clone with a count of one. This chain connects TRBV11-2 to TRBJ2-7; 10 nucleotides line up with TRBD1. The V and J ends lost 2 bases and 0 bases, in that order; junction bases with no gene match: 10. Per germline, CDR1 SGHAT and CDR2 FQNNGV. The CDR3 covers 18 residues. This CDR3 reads CASSLQVGTGDYSYEQYF. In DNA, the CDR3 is TGTGCCAGCAGCTTACAAGTCGGGACAGGGGACTACTCCTACGAGCAGTACTTC.

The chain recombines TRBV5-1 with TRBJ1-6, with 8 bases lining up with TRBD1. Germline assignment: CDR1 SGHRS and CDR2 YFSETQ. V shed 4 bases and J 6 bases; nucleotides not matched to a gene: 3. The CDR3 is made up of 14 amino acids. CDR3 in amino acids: CASSGTGGNSPLHF. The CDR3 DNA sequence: TGCGCCAGCAGCGGTACAGGGGGTAATTCACCCCTCCACTTT. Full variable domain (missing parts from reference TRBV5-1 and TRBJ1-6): KAGVTQTPRYLIKTRGQQVTLSCSPISGHRSVSWYQQTPGQGLQFLFEYFSETQRNKGNFPGRFSGRQFSNSRSEMNVSTLELGDSALYLCASSGTGGNSPLHFGNGTRLTVT.

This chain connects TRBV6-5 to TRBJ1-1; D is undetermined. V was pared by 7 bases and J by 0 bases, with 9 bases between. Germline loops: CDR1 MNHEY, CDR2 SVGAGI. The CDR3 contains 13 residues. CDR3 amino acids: CASTEILNTEAFF. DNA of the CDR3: TGTGCCAGCACAGAAATTCTGAACACTGAAGCTTTCTTT.

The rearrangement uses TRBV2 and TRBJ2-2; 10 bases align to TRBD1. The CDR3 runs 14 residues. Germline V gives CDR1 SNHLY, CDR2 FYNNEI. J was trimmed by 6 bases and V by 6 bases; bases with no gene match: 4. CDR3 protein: CASRRDRGPGELFF. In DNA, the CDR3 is TGTGCCAGCAGGAGGGACAGGGGACCCGGGGAGCTGTTTTTT. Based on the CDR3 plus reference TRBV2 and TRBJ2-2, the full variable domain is EPEVTQTPSHQVTQMGQEVILRCVPISNHLYFYWYRQILGQKVEFLVSFYNNEISEKSEIFDDQFSVERPDGSNFTLKIRSTKLEDSAMYFCASRRDRGPGELFFGEGSRLTVL.

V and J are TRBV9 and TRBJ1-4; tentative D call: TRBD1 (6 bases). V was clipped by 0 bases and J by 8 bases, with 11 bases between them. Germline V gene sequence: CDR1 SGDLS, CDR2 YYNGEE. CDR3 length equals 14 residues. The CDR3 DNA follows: TGTGCCAGCAGCGTAGGCGGGGGGGGCGAAAAACTGTTTTTT. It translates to CASSVGGGGEKLFF. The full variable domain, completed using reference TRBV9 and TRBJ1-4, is DSGVTQTPKHLITATGQRVTLRCSPRSGDLSVYWYQQSLDQGLQFLIQYYNGEERAKGNILERFSAQQFPDLHSELNLSSLELGDSALYFCASSVGGGGEKLFFGSGTQLSVL.